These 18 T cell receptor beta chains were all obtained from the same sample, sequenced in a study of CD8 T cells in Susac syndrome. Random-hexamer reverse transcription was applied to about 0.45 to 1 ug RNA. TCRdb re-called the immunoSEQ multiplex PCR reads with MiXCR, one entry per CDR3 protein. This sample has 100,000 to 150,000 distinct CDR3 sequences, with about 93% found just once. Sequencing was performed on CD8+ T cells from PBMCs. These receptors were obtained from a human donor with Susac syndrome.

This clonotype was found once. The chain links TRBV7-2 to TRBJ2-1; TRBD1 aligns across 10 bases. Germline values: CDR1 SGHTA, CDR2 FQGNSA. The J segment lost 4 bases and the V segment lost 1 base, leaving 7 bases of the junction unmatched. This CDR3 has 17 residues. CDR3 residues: CASSLGQGALSYNEQFF. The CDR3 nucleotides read TGTGCCAGCAGCTTAGGACAGGGGGCTCTCTCTTACAATGAGCAGTTCTTC.

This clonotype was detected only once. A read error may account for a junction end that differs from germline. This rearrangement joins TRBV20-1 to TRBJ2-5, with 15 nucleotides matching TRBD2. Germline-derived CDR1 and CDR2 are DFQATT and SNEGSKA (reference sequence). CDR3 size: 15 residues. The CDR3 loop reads CSAGTSGGPGETQYF. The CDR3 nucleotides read TGCAGTGCTGGGACTAGCGGGGGGCCAGGGGAGACCCAATACTTC.

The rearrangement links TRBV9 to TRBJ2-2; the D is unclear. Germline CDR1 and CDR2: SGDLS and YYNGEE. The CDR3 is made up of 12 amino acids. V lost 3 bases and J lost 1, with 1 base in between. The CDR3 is CASSENTGELFF. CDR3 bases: TGTGCCAGCAGCGAGAACACCGGGGAGCTGTTTTTT.

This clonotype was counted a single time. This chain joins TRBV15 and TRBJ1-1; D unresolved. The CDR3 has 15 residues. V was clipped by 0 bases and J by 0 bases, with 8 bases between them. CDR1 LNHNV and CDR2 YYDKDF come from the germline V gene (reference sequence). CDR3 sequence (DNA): TGTGCCACCAGCAGAGATCAGGAGATGAACACTGAAGCTTTCTTT. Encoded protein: CATSRDQEMNTEAFF.

The CDR3 reads CASSPLGTGFYEQYF. The CDR3 DNA reads as TGTGCCAGCAGTCCTCTTGGGACAGGGTTCTACGAGCAGTACTTC. The chain links TRBV6-2 or TRBV6-3 to TRBJ2-7, with 9 positions matching TRBD1. With V trimmed by 5 bases and J by 3 bases, 8 bases remained unmatched. The germline V gene has CDR1 MNHEY and CDR2 SVGEGT. The CDR3 loop spans 15 amino acids.

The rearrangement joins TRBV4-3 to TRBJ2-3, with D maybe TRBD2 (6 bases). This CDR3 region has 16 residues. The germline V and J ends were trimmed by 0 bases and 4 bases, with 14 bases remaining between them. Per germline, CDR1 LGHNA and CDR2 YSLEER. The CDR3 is CASSQDLWDSADTQYF. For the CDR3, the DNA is TGCGCCAGCAGCCAAGATCTTTGGGACTCAGCAGATACGCAGTATTTT.

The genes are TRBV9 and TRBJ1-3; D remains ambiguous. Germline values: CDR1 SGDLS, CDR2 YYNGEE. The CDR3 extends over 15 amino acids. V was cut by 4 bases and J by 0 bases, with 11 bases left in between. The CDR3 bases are TGTGCCAGCAGCCCGCCGGGGAGCTCTGGAAACACCATATATTTT. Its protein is CASSPPGSSGNTIYF.

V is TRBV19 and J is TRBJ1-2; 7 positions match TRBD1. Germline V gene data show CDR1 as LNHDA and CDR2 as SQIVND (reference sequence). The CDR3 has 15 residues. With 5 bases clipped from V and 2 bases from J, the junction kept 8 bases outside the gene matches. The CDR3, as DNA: TGTGCCAGTAGTTCCCCGGGACAGATAAACTATGGCTACACCTTC. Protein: CASSSPGQINYGYTF.

CDR3 nucleotide sequence: TGTGCCAGCAGCCAGGACAGGAGTTCTAATTCACCCCTCCACTTT. Translated: CASSQDRSSNSPLHF. The chain employs TRBV13 and TRBJ1-6, with 7 bases that match TRBD1. Looked up from germline, CDR1 is PRHDT and CDR2 is FYEKMQ (reference sequence). The CDR3 has 15 amino acids. V dropped 5 bases and J dropped 6; count of bases not matched to a gene: 7.

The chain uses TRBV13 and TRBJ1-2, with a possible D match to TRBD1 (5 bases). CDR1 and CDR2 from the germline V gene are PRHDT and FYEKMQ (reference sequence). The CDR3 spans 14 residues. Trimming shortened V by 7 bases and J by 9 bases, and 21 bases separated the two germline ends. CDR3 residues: CASIELRRGERYTF. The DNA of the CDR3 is TGTGCCAGCATCGAACTAAGGAGAGGGGAGCGCTACACCTTC.

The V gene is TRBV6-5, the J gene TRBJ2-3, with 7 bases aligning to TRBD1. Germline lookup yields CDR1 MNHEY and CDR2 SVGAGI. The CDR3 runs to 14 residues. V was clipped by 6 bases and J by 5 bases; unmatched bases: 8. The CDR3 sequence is CASRNRGALDTQYF. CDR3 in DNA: TGTGCCAGCAGGAACAGGGGCGCGTTAGATACGCAGTATTTT.

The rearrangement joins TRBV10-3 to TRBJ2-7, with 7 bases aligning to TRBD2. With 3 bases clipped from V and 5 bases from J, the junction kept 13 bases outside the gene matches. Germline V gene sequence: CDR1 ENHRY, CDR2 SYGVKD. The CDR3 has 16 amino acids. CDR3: CAISDPVGGGTHEQYF. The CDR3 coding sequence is TGTGCCATCAGTGACCCCGTCGGCGGGGGAACCCACGAGCAGTACTTC.

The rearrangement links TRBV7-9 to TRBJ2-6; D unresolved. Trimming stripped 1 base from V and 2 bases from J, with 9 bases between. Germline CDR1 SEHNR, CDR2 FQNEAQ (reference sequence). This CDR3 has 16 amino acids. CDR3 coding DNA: TGTGCCAGCAGCTTAGGGCGGAGACCTGGGGCCAACGTCCTGACTTTC. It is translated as CASSLGRRPGANVLTF.

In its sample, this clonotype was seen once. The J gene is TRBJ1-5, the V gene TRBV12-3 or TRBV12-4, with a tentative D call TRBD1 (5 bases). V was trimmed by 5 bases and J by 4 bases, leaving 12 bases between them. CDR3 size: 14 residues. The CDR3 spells CASSPGRTNQPQHF. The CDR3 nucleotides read TGTGCCAGCAGTCCGGGACGGACTAATCAGCCCCAGCATTTT.

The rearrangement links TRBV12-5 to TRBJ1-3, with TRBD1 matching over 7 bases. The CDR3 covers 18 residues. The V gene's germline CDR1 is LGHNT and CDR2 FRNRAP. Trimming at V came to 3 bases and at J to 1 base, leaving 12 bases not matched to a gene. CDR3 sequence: CASGFLTEGALSGNTIYF. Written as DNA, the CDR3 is TGTGCTAGTGGTTTCCTTACGGAGGGGGCCTTATCTGGAAACACCATATATTTT.

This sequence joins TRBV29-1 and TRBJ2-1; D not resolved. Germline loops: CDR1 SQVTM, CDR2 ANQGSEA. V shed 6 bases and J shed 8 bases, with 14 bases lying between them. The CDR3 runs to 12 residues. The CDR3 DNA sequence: TGCAGCGTCGTTGGGATTGGCGATGAGCAGTTCTTC. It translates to CSVVGIGDEQFF.

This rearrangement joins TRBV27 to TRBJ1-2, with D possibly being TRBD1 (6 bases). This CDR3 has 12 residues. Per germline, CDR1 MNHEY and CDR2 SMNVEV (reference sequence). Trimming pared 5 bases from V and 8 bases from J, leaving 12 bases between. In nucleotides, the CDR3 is TGTGCCAGCAGTCCCGGGGGCGCAGGCTACACCTTC. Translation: CASSPGGAGYTF.

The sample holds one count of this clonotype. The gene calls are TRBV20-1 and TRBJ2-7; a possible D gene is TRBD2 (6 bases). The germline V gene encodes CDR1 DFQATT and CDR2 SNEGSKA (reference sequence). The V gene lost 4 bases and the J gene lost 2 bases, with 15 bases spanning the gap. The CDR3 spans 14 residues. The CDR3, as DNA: TGCAGTGCTATTTCCCGGGACTCCACCTACGAGCAGTACTTC. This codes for CSAISRDSTYEQYF.